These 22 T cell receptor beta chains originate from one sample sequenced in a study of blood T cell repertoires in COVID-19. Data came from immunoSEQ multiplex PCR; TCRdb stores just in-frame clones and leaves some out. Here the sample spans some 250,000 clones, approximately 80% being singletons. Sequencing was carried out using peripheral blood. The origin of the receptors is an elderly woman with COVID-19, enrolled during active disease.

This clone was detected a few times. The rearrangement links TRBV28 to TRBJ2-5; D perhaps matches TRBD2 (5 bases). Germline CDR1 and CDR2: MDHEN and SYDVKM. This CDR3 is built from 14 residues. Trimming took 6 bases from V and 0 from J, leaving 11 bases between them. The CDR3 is CASRIGVYQETQYF. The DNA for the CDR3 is TGTGCCAGCAGGATCGGGGTGTACCAAGAGACCCAGTACTTC.

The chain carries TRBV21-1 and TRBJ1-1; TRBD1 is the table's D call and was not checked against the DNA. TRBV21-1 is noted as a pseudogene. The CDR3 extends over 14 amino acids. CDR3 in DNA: TGTGCCAGCAGCAAAGTATCACAGTACACTGAAGCTTTCTTT. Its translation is CASSKVSQYTEAFF.

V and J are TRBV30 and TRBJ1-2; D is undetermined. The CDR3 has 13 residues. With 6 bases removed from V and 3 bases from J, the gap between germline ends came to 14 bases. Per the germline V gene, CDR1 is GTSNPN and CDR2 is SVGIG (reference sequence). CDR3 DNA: TGTGCCTGTGCAGTGGGAGTTGACTATGGCTACACCTTC. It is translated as CACAVGVDYGYTF.

CDR3 coding DNA: TGTGCCAGCAGGCAGCAGGGAAGGAACGAGCAGTACTTC. Translated: CASRQQGRNEQYF. The genes are TRBV7-8 and TRBJ2-7; possible D gene TRBD1, 5 bases. Per the germline V gene, CDR1 is SGHVS and CDR2 is FQNEAQ. V was pared by 6 bases and J by 5 bases, with 14 bases between. This CDR3 comprises 13 residues.

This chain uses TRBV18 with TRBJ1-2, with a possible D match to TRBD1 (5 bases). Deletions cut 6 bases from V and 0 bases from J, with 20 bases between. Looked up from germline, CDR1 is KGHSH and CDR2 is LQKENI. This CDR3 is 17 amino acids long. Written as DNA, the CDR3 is TGTGCCAGCTCGGCGGCCAGCAGGGCAACGACTAACTATGGCTACACCTTC. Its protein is CASSAASRATTNYGYTF.

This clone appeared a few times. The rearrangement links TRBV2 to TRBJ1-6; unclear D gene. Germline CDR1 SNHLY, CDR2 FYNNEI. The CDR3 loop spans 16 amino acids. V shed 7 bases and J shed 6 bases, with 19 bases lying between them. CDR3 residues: CASNQEVYPSNSPLHF. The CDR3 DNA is TGTGCCAGCAACCAGGAGGTCTACCCAAGTAATTCACCCCTCCACTTT.

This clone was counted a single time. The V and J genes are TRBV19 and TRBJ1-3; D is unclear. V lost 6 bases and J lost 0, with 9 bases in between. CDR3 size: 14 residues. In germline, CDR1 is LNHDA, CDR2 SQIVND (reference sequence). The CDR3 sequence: CASRSLRSGNTIYF. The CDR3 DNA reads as TGTGCCAGTAGATCCCTACGCTCTGGAAACACCATATATTTT.

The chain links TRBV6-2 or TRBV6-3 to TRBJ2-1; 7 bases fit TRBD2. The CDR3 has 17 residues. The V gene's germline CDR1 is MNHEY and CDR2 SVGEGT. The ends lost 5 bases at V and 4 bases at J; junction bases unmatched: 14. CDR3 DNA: TGTGCCAGCAGTAAAGACACCGGGACTATCGTATACAATGAGCAGTTCTTC. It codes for CASSKDTGTIVYNEQFF.

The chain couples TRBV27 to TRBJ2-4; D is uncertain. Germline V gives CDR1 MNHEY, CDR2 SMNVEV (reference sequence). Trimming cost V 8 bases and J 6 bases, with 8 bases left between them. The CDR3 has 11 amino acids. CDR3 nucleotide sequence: TGTGCCAGCTTCCCCCTAAACATTCAGTACTTC. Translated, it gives CASFPLNIQYF.

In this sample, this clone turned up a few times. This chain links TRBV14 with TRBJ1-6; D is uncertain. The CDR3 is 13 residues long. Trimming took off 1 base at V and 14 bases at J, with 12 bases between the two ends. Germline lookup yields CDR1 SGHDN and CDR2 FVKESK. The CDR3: CASSQGIVSALHF. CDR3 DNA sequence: TGTGCCAGCAGCCAAGGAATCGTCTCGGCCCTCCACTTT.

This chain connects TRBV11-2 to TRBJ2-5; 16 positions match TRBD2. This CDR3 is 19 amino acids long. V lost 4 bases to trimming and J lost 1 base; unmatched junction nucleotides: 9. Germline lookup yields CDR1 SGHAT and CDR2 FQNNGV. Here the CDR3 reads CASSSLAGLAGGPQETQYF. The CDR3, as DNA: TGTGCCAGCAGCTCCCTGGCGGGACTAGCGGGAGGGCCCCAAGAGACCCAGTACTTC.

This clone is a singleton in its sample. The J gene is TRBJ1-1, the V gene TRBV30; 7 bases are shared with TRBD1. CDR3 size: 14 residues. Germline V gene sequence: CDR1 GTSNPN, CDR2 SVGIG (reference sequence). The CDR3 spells CASRQGKGDTEAFF. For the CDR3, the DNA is TGTGCTAGTCGACAGGGTAAGGGGGACACTGAAGCTTTCTTT.

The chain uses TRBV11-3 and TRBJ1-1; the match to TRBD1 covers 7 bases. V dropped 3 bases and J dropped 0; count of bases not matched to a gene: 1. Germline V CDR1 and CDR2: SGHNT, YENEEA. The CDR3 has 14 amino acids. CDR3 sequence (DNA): TGTGCCAGCAGCTTCCAGGGGGTGAACACTGAAGCTTTCTTT. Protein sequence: CASSFQGVNTEAFF.

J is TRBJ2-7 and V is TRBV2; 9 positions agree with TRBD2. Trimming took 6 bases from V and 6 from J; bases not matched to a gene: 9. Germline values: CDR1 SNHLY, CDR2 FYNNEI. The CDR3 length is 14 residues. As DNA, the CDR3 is TGTGCCAGCAGCGGGACTAGCAATAGGAGCGAGCAGTACTTC. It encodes CASSGTSNRSEQYF.

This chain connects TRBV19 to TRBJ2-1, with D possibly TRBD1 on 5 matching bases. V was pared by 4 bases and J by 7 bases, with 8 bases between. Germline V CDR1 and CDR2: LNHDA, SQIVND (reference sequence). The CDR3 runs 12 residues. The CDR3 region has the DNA TGTGCCAGTAGTAATCAGGGAAATGAGCAGTTCTTC. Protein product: CASSNQGNEQFF.

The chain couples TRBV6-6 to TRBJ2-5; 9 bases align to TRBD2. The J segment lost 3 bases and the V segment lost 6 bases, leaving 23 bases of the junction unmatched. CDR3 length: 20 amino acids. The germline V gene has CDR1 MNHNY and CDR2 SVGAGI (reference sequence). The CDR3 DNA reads TGTGCCAGCAGCCTCCGGGCCTCGATAGAGTTGGCGGGGGGGAAAGAGACCCAGTACTTC. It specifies CASSLRASIELAGGKETQYF.

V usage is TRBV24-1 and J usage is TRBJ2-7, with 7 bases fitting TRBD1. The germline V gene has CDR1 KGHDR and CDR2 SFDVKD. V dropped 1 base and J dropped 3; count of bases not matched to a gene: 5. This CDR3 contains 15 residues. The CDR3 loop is CATSDFRDSHYEQYF. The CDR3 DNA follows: TGTGCCACCAGTGATTTCCGGGACAGTCACTACGAGCAGTACTTC.

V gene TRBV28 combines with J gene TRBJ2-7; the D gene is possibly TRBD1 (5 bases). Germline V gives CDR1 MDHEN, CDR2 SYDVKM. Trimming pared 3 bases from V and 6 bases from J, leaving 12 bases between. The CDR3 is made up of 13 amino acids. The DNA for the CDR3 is TGTGCCAGCAGTTTGCGAAGGGGCGGCGAGCAGTACTTC. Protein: CASSLRRGGEQYF.

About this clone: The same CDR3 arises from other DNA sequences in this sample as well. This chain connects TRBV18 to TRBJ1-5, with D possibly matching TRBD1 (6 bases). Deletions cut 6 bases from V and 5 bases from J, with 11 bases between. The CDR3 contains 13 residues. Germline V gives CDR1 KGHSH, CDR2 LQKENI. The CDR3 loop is CASSPAGDQPQHF. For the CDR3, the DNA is TGTGCCAGCTCTCCTGCAGGGGATCAGCCCCAGCATTTT.

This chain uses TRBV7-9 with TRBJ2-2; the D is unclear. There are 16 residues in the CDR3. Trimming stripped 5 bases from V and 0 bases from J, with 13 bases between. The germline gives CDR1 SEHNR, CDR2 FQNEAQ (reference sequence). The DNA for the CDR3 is TGTGCCAGCAGCGGTAGACTCAACGCGAACACCGGGGAGCTGTTTTTT. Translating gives CASSGRLNANTGELFF.

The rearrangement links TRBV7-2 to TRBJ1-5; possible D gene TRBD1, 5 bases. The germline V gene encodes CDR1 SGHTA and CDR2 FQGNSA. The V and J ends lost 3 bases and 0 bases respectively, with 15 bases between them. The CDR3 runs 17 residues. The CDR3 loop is CASSFSGGLLSNQPQHF. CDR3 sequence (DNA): TGTGCCAGCAGCTTCTCGGGGGGACTACTTAGCAATCAGCCCCAGCATTTT. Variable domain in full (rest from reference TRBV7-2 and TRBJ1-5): GAGVSQSPSNKVTEKGKDVELRCDPISGHTALYWYRQSLGQGLEFLIYFQGNSAPDKSGLPSDRFSAERTGGSVSTLTIQRTQQEDSAVYLCASSFSGGLLSNQPQHFGDGTRLSIL.

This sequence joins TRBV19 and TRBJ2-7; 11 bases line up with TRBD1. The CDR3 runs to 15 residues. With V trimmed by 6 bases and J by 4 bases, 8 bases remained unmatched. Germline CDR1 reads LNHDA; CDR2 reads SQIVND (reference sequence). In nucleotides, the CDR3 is TGTGCCAGTAGATACGGACAGGGGGCCTGGTACGAGCAGTACTTC. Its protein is CASRYGQGAWYEQYF.